These 26 T cell receptor beta chains came from one sample sequenced in a study of cytomegalovirus exposure and HLA in healthy donors. The PCR made use of 60 Vbeta and 13 Jbeta primers. Repertoires were generated with immunoSEQ multiplex PCR, while TCRdb's copy carries only in-frame clones and drops some. Its clone listing holds approximately 58,000 clones. Sequenced sample: PBMCs. Receptors were obtained from a woman aged 18-29 years in good health and CMV-seronegative.

The chain uses TRBV7-3 and TRBJ2-7; 9 bases agree with TRBD1. V shed 4 bases, J shed 5 bases, and the junction held 3 bases outside the gene matches. CDR3 length: 13 residues. Germline V gene sequence: CDR1 SGHTA, CDR2 FQGTGA. CDR3 residues: CASSSRDRDEQYF. CDR3 DNA sequence: TGTGCCAGCAGCTCAAGGGACAGGGACGAGCAGTACTTC. The entire variable domain, with the rest obtained from reference TRBV7-3 and TRBJ2-7, is as follows: GAGVSQTPSNKVTEKGKYVELRCDPISGHTALYWYRQSLGQGPEFLIYFQGTGAADDSGLPNDRFFAVRPEGSVSTLKIQRTERGDSAVYLCASSSRDRDEQYFGPGTRLTVT.

The gene calls are TRBV11-3 and TRBJ2-7; TRBD2 matches at 10 bases. The CDR3 runs to 15 residues. The J segment lost 4 bases and the V segment lost 4 bases, leaving 7 bases of the junction unmatched. The V gene's germline CDR1 is SGHNT and CDR2 YENEEA. For the CDR3, the DNA is TGTGCCAGCAGCTCAGAGCGGGGGGGCCTGTACGAGCAGTACTTC. Its protein product is CASSSERGGLYEQYF.

The J gene is TRBJ2-4, the V gene TRBV7-9; perhaps TRBD1 as D (5 bases). The CDR3 covers 14 residues. The V end lost 5 bases, the J end lost 8 bases, and 16 bases lay between the germline ends. Germline CDR1 reads SEHNR; CDR2 reads FQNEAQ (reference sequence). The CDR3 region has the DNA TGTGCCAGCAGCAGGAACTCGGAAGGGGACATTCAGTACTTC. Protein sequence: CASSRNSEGDIQYF.

The rearrangement uses TRBV4-1 and TRBJ2-2; TRBD2 matches at 9 bases. This CDR3 is built from 17 residues. CDR1 is MGHRA, CDR2 YSYEKL, per germline. Unmatched junction bases numbered 5, after V lost 0 bases and J lost 3 bases. In DNA, the CDR3 is TGCGCCAGCAGCCAAGAATCTAGCGGGGCCGACACCGGGGAGCTGTTTTTT. Protein product: CASSQESSGADTGELFF.

V is TRBV6-6 and J is TRBJ1-2; possibly TRBD1 for D (5 bases). This CDR3 has 13 amino acids. Per the germline V gene, CDR1 is MNHNY and CDR2 is SVGAGI (reference sequence). Trimming took off 5 bases at V and 8 bases at J, with 15 bases between the two ends. The CDR3 coding sequence is TGTGCCAGCAGTCATACAGGAGAACGGGGCTACACCTTC. It is translated as CASSHTGERGYTF.

The chain is built from TRBV10-3 and TRBJ2-1; TRBD2 matches at 9 bases. Trimming took 0 bases from V and 1 from J; bases not matched to a gene: 1. This CDR3 spans 16 amino acids. The germline gives CDR1 ENHRY, CDR2 SYGVKD. CDR3 region: CAISESLAGSYNEQFF. The CDR3 region has the DNA TGTGCCATCAGTGAGTCCCTAGCGGGGTCCTACAATGAGCAGTTCTTC.

The chain uses TRBV5-1 and TRBJ2-2; 7 bases fit TRBD2. The CDR3 is made up of 15 amino acids. Germline CDR1 and CDR2: SGHRS and YFSETQ. The V gene end was trimmed by 1 base and the J gene end by 8 bases; junction bases not matched to a gene: 8. CDR3 residues: CASSLYAGRQGELFF. The CDR3 DNA sequence: TGCGCCAGCAGCTTGTATGCCGGGAGGCAGGGGGAGCTGTTTTTT. The entire variable domain, with the rest obtained from reference TRBV5-1 and TRBJ2-2, is as follows: KAGVTQTPRYLIKTRGQQVTLSCSPISGHRSVSWYQQTPGQGLQFLFEYFSETQRNKGNFPGRFSGRQFSNSRSEMNVSTLELGDSALYLCASSLYAGRQGELFFGEGSRLTVL.

The genes are TRBV30 and TRBJ2-7; TRBD1 aligns across 10 bases. The CDR3 spans 14 residues. Losses at the gene ends were 0 bases for V and 2 bases for J; bases not matched to a gene: 1. Per the germline V gene, CDR1 is GTSNPN and CDR2 is SVGIG (reference sequence). The CDR3: CAWSVGTGAYEQYF. The CDR3 DNA is TGTGCCTGGAGTGTAGGGACAGGGGCCTACGAGCAGTACTTC.

The chain links TRBV6-1 to TRBJ2-5; possibly TRBD2 for D (5 bases). The V end lost 4 bases, the J end lost 5 bases, and 14 bases lay between the germline ends. Per the germline V gene, CDR1 is MNHNS and CDR2 is SASEGT. The CDR3 extends over 14 amino acids. The CDR3 is CASSGGAEVETQYF. CDR3 nucleotides: TGTGCCAGCAGTGGGGGAGCCGAGGTGGAGACCCAGTACTTC.

The genes are TRBV4-1 and TRBJ2-2, with 7 bases fitting TRBD1. The ends lost 0 bases at V and 6 bases at J; junction bases unmatched: 4. The CDR3 is 15 residues long. In germline, CDR1 is MGHRA, CDR2 YSYEKL. The CDR3 protein is CASSQDTGVPGELFF. The CDR3 coding sequence is TGCGCCAGCAGCCAAGATACAGGGGTCCCCGGGGAGCTGTTTTTT.

This chain connects TRBV5-1 to TRBJ2-1; D ambiguous. Trimming took off 4 bases at V and 2 bases at J, with 13 bases between the two ends. This CDR3 has 15 amino acids. Germline CDR1 reads SGHRS; CDR2 reads YFSETQ. CDR3 DNA: TGCGCCAGCAGCCATAACAGAGCCACCTACAATGAGCAGTTCTTC. It is translated as CASSHNRATYNEQFF.

CDR3 DNA sequence: TGCAGCGTTGAAGACACCAGAGGAGAGCAGTACTTC. This encodes CSVEDTRGEQYF. The chain joins TRBV29-1 to TRBJ2-7, with D hard to call. CDR1 and CDR2 from the germline V gene are SQVTM and ANQGSEA. V lost 0 bases, J lost 7 bases, and 10 bases lay in between. The CDR3 has 12 residues.

This sequence joins TRBV5-4 and TRBJ1-2; D ambiguous. The CDR3 is 11 residues long. Trimming shortened V by 5 bases and J by 3 bases, and 5 bases separated the two germline ends. The germline V gene has CDR1 SGHNT and CDR2 YYREEE (reference sequence). The CDR3 nucleotides read TGTGCCAGCAGGGGAGACTATGGCTACACCTTC. Amino acids: CASRGDYGYTF.

The J gene is TRBJ1-4, the V gene TRBV25-1; D is undetermined. Germline CDR1 and CDR2: MGHDK and SYGVNS. V lost 4 bases, J lost 7 bases, and 4 bases lay in between. This CDR3 region has 11 residues. CDR3 loop: CASSVSEKLFF. CDR3 nucleotides: TGTGCCAGCAGTGTCTCTGAAAAACTGTTTTTT.

The CDR3 reads CASSVEEGRGGVQYF. The CDR3 DNA sequence: TGTGCCAGCAGCGTAGAAGAGGGGCGGGGGGGAGTGCAGTACTTC. This rearrangement joins TRBV9 to TRBJ2-7; 9 bases are shared with TRBD2. Germline values: CDR1 SGDLS, CDR2 YYNGEE. The J segment lost 9 bases and the V segment lost 0 bases, leaving 10 bases of the junction unmatched. The CDR3 loop spans 15 amino acids.

The CDR3: CASSPGQGRGYTF. CDR3 coding DNA: TGTGCCAGCAGCCCGGGACAGGGACGTGGCTACACCTTC. The V call is TRBV5-6, the J call TRBJ1-2, with 9 bases identical to TRBD1. Germline V gene sequence: CDR1 SGHDT, CDR2 YYEEEE. Losses at the gene ends were 4 bases for V and 7 bases for J; bases not matched to a gene: 5. The CDR3 runs to 13 residues.

This rearrangement joins TRBV5-1 to TRBJ1-2, with 8 bases that match TRBD1. Unmatched junction bases numbered 10, after V lost 0 bases and J lost 6 bases. This CDR3 is built from 16 residues. Germline V gives CDR1 SGHRS, CDR2 YFSETQ. CDR3 protein: CASSLAGVQGVDGYTF. The CDR3 DNA reads as TGCGCCAGCAGCTTGGCAGGGGTACAGGGGGTTGATGGCTACACCTTC.

V is TRBV9 and J is TRBJ2-1; 12 positions agree with TRBD2. Losses at the gene ends were 3 bases for V and 5 bases for J; bases not matched to a gene: 3. CDR3 size: 15 residues. The germline gives CDR1 SGDLS, CDR2 YYNGEE. The CDR3 nucleotides read TGTGCCAGCAGCGGGACTAGCGGGGTAAACAATGAGCAGTTCTTC. Its translation is CASSGTSGVNNEQFF.

The chain recombines TRBV7-8 with TRBJ2-3; possibly TRBD1 for D (5 bases). The CDR3 covers 13 residues. Per the germline V gene, CDR1 is SGHVS and CDR2 is FQNEAQ. The V gene lost 1 base and the J gene lost 5 bases, with 7 bases spanning the gap. DNA for the CDR3: TGTGCCAGCAGCTTAGGGGGCATAGATACGCAGTATTTT. Protein: CASSLGGIDTQYF.

The V call is TRBV9, the J call TRBJ2-1; 11 nucleotides agree with TRBD2. CDR3 length equals 16 residues. Germline lookup yields CDR1 SGDLS and CDR2 YYNGEE. V trimming: 0 bases; J trimming: 4 bases; junction bases outside the gene matches: 3. CDR3 loop: CASSVGGLAEYNEQFF. The CDR3 nucleotides read TGTGCCAGCAGCGTAGGGGGACTAGCGGAATACAATGAGCAGTTCTTC.

CDR3 in amino acids: CASSVFIPNQPQHF. Here the CDR3 DNA reads TGTGCCAGCAGTGTTTTCATCCCCAATCAGCCCCAGCATTTT. The chain recombines TRBV2 with TRBJ1-5; D unclear. Germline V lookup: CDR1 SNHLY, CDR2 FYNNEI. This CDR3 spans 14 amino acids. Trimming took off 4 bases at V and 3 bases at J, with 10 bases between the two ends.

The V and J genes are TRBV10-2 and TRBJ1-4; 10 nucleotides align to TRBD1. The CDR3 totals 14 residues. Trimming removed 6 bases from V and 8 bases from J; junction bases left unmatched: 6. CDR1 and CDR2 (germline): WSHSY, SAAADI. The CDR3 region is CASSGDRGLEKLFF. CDR3 in DNA: TGCGCCAGCAGCGGGGACAGGGGTTTAGAAAAACTGTTTTTT.

The chain has TRBV30 and TRBJ1-1; D possibly corresponds to TRBD1 (6 bases). V was cut by 0 bases and J by 7 bases, with 12 bases left in between. This CDR3 spans 13 amino acids. Germline V gene lookup returns CDR1 GTSNPN and CDR2 SVGIG (reference sequence). CDR3 protein: CAWSVMGANEAFF. The CDR3 DNA follows: TGTGCCTGGAGTGTAATGGGGGCGAATGAAGCTTTCTTT.

The chain combines TRBV5-4 with TRBJ1-3; TRBD1 is a possible D gene (6 bases). The CDR3 is made up of 15 amino acids. The germline CDR1 and CDR2 sequences are SGHNT and YYREEE (reference sequence). V was shortened by 4 bases and J by 0 bases, with 11 bases between the two germline ends. DNA for the CDR3: TGTGCCAGCAGCCTGGACAGCGGCTCTGGAAACACCATATATTTT. It specifies CASSLDSGSGNTIYF. Full variable domain (rest looked up from reference TRBV5-4 and TRBJ1-3): ETGVTQSPTHLIKTRGQQVTLRCSSQSGHNTVSWYQQALGQGPQFIFQYYREEENGRGNFPPRFSGLQFPNYSSELNVNALELDDSALYLCASSLDSGSGNTIYFGEGSWLTVV.

The V gene is TRBV29-1, the J gene TRBJ1-1, with TRBD1 as a possible D gene (6 bases). Germline assignment: CDR1 SQVTM and CDR2 ANQGSEA. This CDR3 is built from 16 residues. The V gene lost 6 bases and the J gene lost 0 bases, with 20 bases spanning the gap. The DNA for the CDR3 is TGCAGCGTCTGCACCTTCAGGGGAAGGATGAACACTGAAGCTTTCTTT. As protein: CSVCTFRGRMNTEAFF.

This chain connects TRBV28 to TRBJ1-2; tentative D call: TRBD1 (5 bases). Germline assignment: CDR1 MDHEN and CDR2 SYDVKM. The CDR3 extends over 14 amino acids. V was shortened by 11 bases and J by 4 bases, with 20 bases between the two germline ends. The CDR3 spells CAGRGRGATYGYTF. The CDR3 nucleotides read TGTGCCGGGAGGGGACGGGGTGCGACCTATGGCTACACCTTC.